These 25 T cell receptor beta chains came from one sample sequenced in a study of post-analysis software for immune sequencing data. Libraries were made from TCR beta cDNA, and they carried unique molecular identifiers. TCRdb independently ran MiXCR on the PCR reads; one entry per CDR3 protein. The repertoire holds 350,000 to 500,000 distinct CDR3 sequences, with roughly 40% as singletons. These receptors have no identified antigens. Study outcomes and limitations: There were five TRBV segments more frequent in patients than controls, and TRBV5-6, TRBV5-1 and TRBV20-1 were among them.

The source material was blood. The receptors shown here come from a girl aged 2-10 years with multiple sclerosis.

This clonotype has just a few counts. The chain carries TRBV7-2 and TRBJ1-2, with TRBD1 matching 7 bases. The ends lost 1 base at V and 6 bases at J; junction bases unmatched: 2. The CDR3 runs 13 residues. CDR1 and CDR2 (germline): SGHTA, FQGNSA. The CDR3 DNA sequence: TGTGCCAGCAGCTTAGTAGGGGGCGATGGCTACACCTTC. Protein sequence: CASSLVGGDGYTF.

A remark on this clonotype: An end of the junction does not agree with germline; a read error may underlie this. The chain recombines TRBV9 with TRBJ2-1; D gene uncertain. CDR3 length: 16 residues. Per germline, CDR1 SGDLS and CDR2 YYNGEE. CDR3 sequence reads: CACSVGSGFDYNEQFF. Written as DNA, the CDR3 is TGTGCCTGCAGCGTAGGTTCAGGCTTTGACTACAATGAGCAGTTCTTC. The whole variable domain, remainder taken from reference TRBV9 and TRBJ2-1, is DSGVTQTPKHLITATGQRVTLRCSPRSGDLSVYWYQQSLDQGLQFLIQYYNGEERAKGNILERFSAQQFPDLHSELNLSSLELGDSALYFCACSVGSGFDYNEQFFGPGTRLTVL.

This clonotype appeared a few times. The chain joins TRBV5-5 to TRBJ1-1, with 9 bases identical to TRBD1. The junction had 6 bases not matched to a gene; V was cut back by 2 bases and J by 4 bases. The CDR3 has 15 amino acids. Per the germline V gene, CDR1 is SGHKS and CDR2 is YYEKEE (reference sequence). The chain's CDR3 is CASSFGQGWSTEAFF. The CDR3 bases are TGTGCCAGCAGCTTTGGACAGGGGTGGTCCACTGAAGCTTTCTTT.

The chain has TRBV6-5 and TRBJ1-2; no firm D call. Germline V gene lookup returns CDR1 MNHEY and CDR2 SVGAGI. With 2 bases removed from V and 4 bases from J, the gap between germline ends came to 11 bases. The CDR3 consists of 14 residues. CDR3 in DNA: TGTGCCAGCAGTTACGGTTCGAGATCCTATGGCTACACCTTC. Its protein product is CASSYGSRSYGYTF.

The table lists this clonotype with a few counts. The chain carries TRBV7-2 and TRBJ2-7, with unresolved D. The CDR3 has 13 amino acids. Germline CDR1 SGHTA, CDR2 FQGNSA. Trimming left V 4 bases short and J 5 bases short, with 12 bases between. CDR3 nucleotide sequence: TGTGCCAGCAGCTCAGGATTCCCGGACGAGCAGTACTTC. Its protein is CASSSGFPDEQYF. Full variable domain (rest looked up from reference TRBV7-2 and TRBJ2-7): GAGVSQSPSNKVTEKGKDVELRCDPISGHTALYWYRQSLGQGLEFLIYFQGNSAPDKSGLPSDRFSAERTGGSVSTLTIQRTQQEDSAVYLCASSSGFPDEQYFGPGTRLTVT.

The chain couples TRBV4-1 to TRBJ1-5, with TRBD1 as a possible D gene (6 bases). The CDR3 loop spans 14 amino acids. Germline V gene data show CDR1 as MGHRA and CDR2 as YSYEKL. V was cut by 2 bases and J by 8 bases, with 13 bases left in between. The CDR3 here is CASSQTGRGEPQHF. DNA for the CDR3: TGCGCCAGCAGCCAAACAGGGCGAGGGGAGCCCCAGCATTTT.

This sequence joins TRBV4-3 and TRBJ2-3; D perhaps matches TRBD2 (5 bases). V was pared by 1 base and J by 0 bases, with 14 bases between. In germline, CDR1 is LGHNA, CDR2 YSLEER. The CDR3 contains 17 residues. This CDR3 is CASSQGTGSSSTDTQYF. Here the CDR3 DNA reads TGCGCCAGCAGCCAAGGAACGGGGTCTTCTAGCACAGATACGCAGTATTTT.

The V gene is TRBV27, the J gene TRBJ1-5; D gene unclear. The length of the CDR3 is 14 residues. Germline loops: CDR1 MNHEY, CDR2 SMNVEV (reference sequence). V was cut by 6 bases and J by 5 bases, with 14 bases left in between. CDR3 nucleotides: TGTGCCAGCAGCTCCGCAGTTTCATATCAGCCCCAGCATTTT. Translating gives CASSSAVSYQPQHF.

This clonotype has just a few counts. V usage is TRBV9 and J usage is TRBJ1-2, with D unclear. Trimming took 0 bases from V and 0 from J, leaving 9 bases between them. This CDR3 is 15 amino acids long. Germline CDR1 is SGDLS and CDR2 is YYNGEE. CDR3 residues: CASSVAQISNYGYTF. The CDR3 DNA is TGTGCCAGCAGCGTAGCCCAGATCTCTAACTATGGCTACACCTTC.

This clonotype was picked up a small number of times. The CDR3 ends on some other residue instead of the conserved phenylalanine or tryptophan, so this is likely a read error. The chain has TRBV28 and TRBJ1-1; 8 bases are a match to TRBD1. Trimming removed 6 bases from V and 5 bases from J; junction bases left unmatched: 14. Germline assignment: CDR1 MDHEN and CDR2 SYDVKM. This CDR3 has 16 amino acids. The CDR3 sequence: CASSPGTHTGGTEAFV. The CDR3 coding sequence is TGTGCCAGCAGCCCAGGGACCCACACAGGGGGAACTGAAGCTTTCGTT.

This clonotype was detected only a few times. The rearrangement links TRBV24-1 to TRBJ2-1; D call uncertain. Germline assignment: CDR1 KGHDR and CDR2 SFDVKD. Trimming took 3 bases from V and 10 from J, leaving 12 bases between them. The CDR3 runs 13 residues. CDR3 region: CATSDPPLVEQFF. The CDR3 nucleotides read TGTGCCACCAGTGATCCCCCTCTCGTCGAGCAGTTCTTC.

This clonotype came up a few times. The chain carries TRBV5-1 and TRBJ2-5; no definite D call. With 0 bases removed from V and 4 bases from J, the gap between germline ends came to 7 bases. The CDR3 has 13 amino acids. Germline-derived CDR1 and CDR2 are SGHRS and YFSETQ. The CDR3 nucleotides read TGCGCCAGCAGCTTGGTGTCAAGAGAGACCCAGTACTTC. Translated, it gives CASSLVSRETQYF.

This chain joins TRBV12-1 and TRBJ2-7. TRBV12-1 is labeled a pseudogene. The CDR3 runs 10 residues. The CDR3 reads CASSPNEQYF. DNA of the CDR3: TGTGCCAGCAGCCCGAACGAGCAGTACTTC.

V is TRBV5-1 and J is TRBJ2-3; TRBD1 matches 7 bases. Germline V gene data show CDR1 as SGHRS and CDR2 as YFSETQ. Unmatched junction bases numbered 7, after V lost 3 bases and J lost 3 bases. The CDR3 totals 15 residues. The chain's CDR3 is CASSSRQGRTDTQYF. CDR3 DNA: TGCGCCAGCAGCTCCAGACAGGGCAGGACAGATACGCAGTATTTT. Looking up the rest from reference TRBV5-1 and TRBJ2-3 gives the full variable domain: KAGVTQTPRYLIKTRGQQVTLSCSPISGHRSVSWYQQTPGQGLQFLFEYFSETQRNKGNFPGRFSGRQFSNSRSEMNVSTLELGDSALYLCASSSRQGRTDTQYFGPGTRLTVL.

A remark on this clonotype: A read error may produce the germline difference seen at one junction end. The chain has TRBV10-3 and TRBJ1-2, with 7 bases aligning to TRBD1. Germline V gene sequence: CDR1 ENHRY, CDR2 SYGVKD. The CDR3 covers 15 residues. CDR3 amino acids: CVISAAGGYTDGYTF. For the CDR3, the DNA is TGTGTCATCTCCGCTGCAGGGGGTTATACGGATGGCTACACCTTC.

The V gene is TRBV15, the J gene TRBJ2-4; no firm D call. CDR3 size: 19 residues. Germline values: CDR1 LNHNV, CDR2 YYDKDF (reference sequence). V lost 0 bases and J 3 bases, leaving 21 bases between the germline ends. The CDR3 is CATSRDGGRSFVGKNIQYF. The CDR3 region has the DNA TGTGCCACCAGCAGAGATGGTGGCAGGTCGTTCGTAGGCAAAAACATTCAGTACTTC. Complete variable domain (other parts from reference TRBV15 and TRBJ2-4): DAMVIQNPRYQVTQFGKPVTLSCSQTLNHNVMYWYQQKSSQAPKLLFHYYDKDFNNEADTPDNFQSRRPNTSFCFLDIRSPGLGDTAMYLCATSRDGGRSFVGKNIQYFGAGTRLSVL.

The chain recombines TRBV7-8 with TRBJ1-6, with D maybe TRBD1 (5 bases). This CDR3 has 14 amino acids. The germline gives CDR1 SGHVS, CDR2 FQNEAQ. V was shortened by 4 bases and J by 9 bases, with 13 bases between the two germline ends. The CDR3 here is CASSYQARGSPLHF. CDR3 DNA sequence: TGTGCCAGCAGCTACCAGGCTAGGGGTTCACCCCTCCACTTT.

The chain uses TRBV7-9 and TRBJ1-6; D gene uncertain. CDR3 length equals 15 residues. V gave up 5 bases and J gave up 2 bases, with 10 bases separating them. Germline V lookup: CDR1 SEHNR, CDR2 FQNEAQ (reference sequence). The CDR3 reads CASSLSGPYNSPLHF. CDR3 coding DNA: TGTGCCAGCAGCCTCAGTGGGCCCTATAATTCACCCCTCCACTTT.

This chain joins TRBV2 and TRBJ2-1; the D gene is possibly TRBD2 (6 bases). The CDR3 extends over 14 amino acids. Germline V gene sequence: CDR1 SNHLY, CDR2 FYNNEI. Trimming left V 8 bases short and J 3 bases short, with 14 bases between. As DNA, the CDR3 is TGTGCCAGCTGGAGGGGTAATCGCTACAATGAGCAGTTCTTC. It is translated as CASWRGNRYNEQFF. The full variable domain, completed using reference TRBV2 and TRBJ2-1, is EPEVTQTPSHQVTQMGQEVILRCVPISNHLYFYWYRQILGQKVEFLVSFYNNEISEKSEIFDDQFSVERPDGSNFTLKIRSTKLEDSAMYFCASWRGNRYNEQFFGPGTRLTVL.

The gene calls are TRBV12-3 or TRBV12-4 and TRBJ2-4; 7 nucleotides line up with TRBD2. The DNA end favors TRBJ2-5, so the J call may be wrong. This CDR3 spans 16 amino acids. CDR3 in DNA: TGTGCCAGCGGTCCCGCGGGGGTCCCGTACCAAGAGACCCAGTACTTC. Protein product: CASGPAGVPYQETQYF.

The chain has TRBV12-3 or TRBV12-4 and TRBJ1-2; D gene uncertain. There are 15 residues in the CDR3. Trimming removed 7 bases from V and 7 bases from J, with 22 bases in between. The CDR3 sequence is CASNRVTVGKGGYTF. The CDR3 nucleotides read TGTGCCAGCAACCGTGTGACGGTCGGCAAGGGTGGCTACACCTTC.

As regards this clonotype: One end of the junction is discordant with germline, which a read error may explain. The rearrangement joins TRBV7-9 to TRBJ2-3; D is uncertain. There are 13 residues in the CDR3. Germline CDR1 reads SEHNR; CDR2 reads FQNEAQ (reference sequence). DNA for the CDR3: TGTGCCAGCCGCTTAGTGGAAACAGATACGCAGTATTTT. Translation: CASRLVETDTQYF.

The chain employs TRBV6-2 or TRBV6-3 and TRBJ1-2; 8 bases are a match to TRBD1. CDR1 is MNHEY, CDR2 SVGEGT, per germline. The CDR3 is 17 amino acids. V gave up 4 bases and J gave up 4 bases; unmatched junction bases: 14. CDR3 loop: CASSSHPKQGGVYGYTF. Written as DNA, the CDR3 is TGTGCCAGCAGTTCCCATCCGAAACAGGGGGGCGTCTATGGCTACACCTTC.

The rearrangement links TRBV14 to TRBJ1-2; D call uncertain. The CDR3 loop spans 13 amino acids. The V end was cut by 1 base, the J end by 6 bases, with 9 bases between. In germline, CDR1 is SGHDN, CDR2 FVKESK. The CDR3 here is CASSQVAGDGYTF. In DNA, the CDR3 is TGTGCCAGCAGCCAAGTAGCAGGAGATGGCTACACCTTC. Based on the CDR3 plus reference TRBV14 and TRBJ1-2, the full variable domain is EAGVTQFPSHSVIEKGQTVTLRCDPISGHDNLYWYRRVMGKEIKFLLHFVKESKQDESGMPNNRFLAERTGGTYSTLKVQPAELEDSGVYFCASSQVAGDGYTFGSGTRLTVV.

This clonotype was seen a handful of times. This sequence joins TRBV10-3 and TRBJ2-1; 7 bases are shared with TRBD2. Germline lookup yields CDR1 ENHRY and CDR2 SYGVKD. Trimming at V came to 2 bases and at J to 2 bases, leaving 9 bases not matched to a gene. The CDR3 totals 17 residues. CDR3 protein: CAISEGRGGNPYNEQFF. The CDR3, as DNA: TGTGCCATCAGTGAGGGCCGGGGAGGGAACCCCTACAATGAGCAGTTCTTC.